Listed below are T cell receptor beta chains from one sample, sequenced in a study of cytomegalovirus exposure and HLA in healthy donors. This table comes from immunoSEQ multiplex PCR, and its TCRdb copy is limited to in-frame clones, with some not included. The profile shows 210,000 or so clones, around 89% of them singletons. The sample comprised PBMCs. These receptor sequences come from a woman aged 18-30 years in good health and CMV-seronegative. Each CDR3 is given with its conserved first and last residue. Fields, in order: V gene, CDR3 length, D gene, J gene, CDR3 DNA, CDR3 protein. The D gene is left open where the match is weak.

TRBV1	15	-	TRBJ2-4	TGCACCAGCAGGCCGGGCGGGTTAGCCAAAAACATTCAGTACTTC	CTSRPGGLAKNIQYF
TRBV18	18	TRBD2	TRBJ2-3	TGTGCCAGCTCACCAAGCCCTAGCGGGAGCCGAGGCACAGATACGCAGTATTTT	CASSPSPSGSRGTDTQYF
TRBV4-3	16	-	TRBJ2-7	TGCGCCAGCAGCCAAGCCCCAGGGTTGGTTCCCTACGAGCAGTACTTC	CASSQAPGLVPYEQYF
TRBV7-9	15	-	TRBJ1-1	TGTGCCAGCAGCTTGTCGGTCGGGGGACCCACTGAAGCTTTCTTT	CASSLSVGGPTEAFF
TRBV11-2	15	TRBD1	TRBJ2-7	TGTGCCAGCAGCTTTGATCGGACAGGCTCCTACGAGCAGTACTTC	CASSFDRTGSYEQYF
TRBV6-4	13	TRBD2	TRBJ2-7	TGTGCCAGCAGCCCGGGACTATCCTACGAGCAGTACTTC	CASSPGLSYEQYF
TRBV21-1	12	-	TRBJ2-1	TGTGCCAGCAGCAGGCGGGGAAATGAGCAGTTCTTC	CASSRRGNEQFF
TRBV2	13	-	TRBJ2-7	TGTGCCAGCAGTGAAAGTTCGCCTCACGAGCAGTACTTC	CASSESSPHEQYF
TRBV4-3	14	-	TRBJ2-7	TGCGCCAGCAGCCAAGATCTAGGGGCCTACGAGCAGTACTTC	CASSQDLGAYEQYF
TRBV4-2	16	TRBD1	TRBJ1-2	TGTGCCAGCAGCCAAGACGAACAGGGGCGGAACTATGGCTACACCTTC	CASSQDEQGRNYGYTF
TRBV27	17	TRBD2	TRBJ2-1	TGTGCCAGCAATCCTCGACTAGCGGGAGGAATAGACAATGAGCAGTTCTTC	CASNPRLAGGIDNEQFF
TRBV7-9	15	TRBD1	TRBJ2-5	TGTGCCAGCAGCACTGGACAGGGGATTAAAGAGACCCAGTACTTC	CASSTGQGIKETQYF
TRBV27	14	-	TRBJ1-2	TGTGCCAGCAGTTTCGGCAGGGGTACCTATGGCTACACCTTC	CASSFGRGTYGYTF
TRBV10-3	13	-	TRBJ2-2	TGTGCCATCAGGAAAAGCGACACCGGGGAGCTGTTTTTT	CAIRKSDTGELFF
TRBV27	14	TRBD1	TRBJ1-5	TGTGCCAGCAGTCCAGGGGGCATCAATCAGCCCCAGCATTTT	CASSPGGINQPQHF
TRBV5-4	16	-	TRBJ1-2	TGTGCCAGCAGCTTTGTCGGACAGCGGGAGGGCTATGGCTACACCTTC	CASSFVGQREGYGYTF
TRBV25-1	16	-	TRBJ1-1	TGTGCCAGCAGTCCCCCCCGGGCAGACAGGAACACTGAAGCTTTCTTT	CASSPPRADRNTEAFF
TRBV6-6	15	-	TRBJ1-5	TGTGCCAGCAGTTACTCCGAGAATAGCAATCAGCCCCAGCATTTT	CASSYSENSNQPQHF
TRBV4-2	15	TRBD1	TRBJ1-2	TGTGCCAGCAGCCAAATATCGGACAGGCTTAATGGCTACACCTTC	CASSQISDRLNGYTF
TRBV7-3	18	-	TRBJ1-1	TGTGCCAGCAGCTCCCAACCAGCCCTACAGGGAGTGCGAACTGAAGCTTTCTTT	CASSSQPALQGVRTEAFF
TRBV6-4	15	-	TRBJ1-1	TGTGCCAGCAGTACCCCCACAGGCATGAACACTGAAGCTTTCTTT	CASSTPTGMNTEAFF
TRBV27	15	-	TRBJ2-5	TGTGCCAGCAGTTTATACCAGGTCGGCCAAGAGACCCAGTACTTC	CASSLYQVGQETQYF
TRBV7-9	13	-	TRBJ1-1	TGTGCCAGCAGGGGGAACGTCGGGGAAGAAGCTTTCTTT	CASRGNVGEEAFF